This T cell receptor beta chain was found in a study of T cell clones after liver transplantation. Looking at the study overall: Liver transplant recipients had immunosuppression withdrawal attempted within 2 years. TCRbeta sequencing after a pre-transplant mixed lymphocyte reaction identified graft-donor-reactive clones, later tracked in post-transplant blood.

V dropped 5 bases and J dropped 8 bases, with 13 bases sitting between them. Germline CDR1 SGHNT, CDR2 YENEEA. The CDR3 spans 14 residues. Concerning this clone itself: What it recognizes is unknown.

Clones were read by immunoSEQ multiplex PCR, and TCRdb kept only the in-frame ones, dropping some. Of 20,000 to 25,000 clones in the sample, 65% to 85% were seen once. Study-wide results and caveats: Rather than being deleted, graft donor-reactive T cells may have moved into the graft. Low donor cell numbers restricted donor-reactive repertoire measurement in a couple of subjects.

The sample consisted of CD8+ T cells from blood, taken around 52 months after liver transplant. The receptor's source is a human patient who received a liver transplant. Some T cells may have come from the graft donor. This chain connects TRBV11-3 to TRBJ1-6, with a weak D call TRBD1 (6 bases). The CDR3: CASSNTGIDSPLHF. Here the CDR3 DNA reads TGTGCCAGCAGCAACACAGGGATCGATTCACCCCTCCACTTT.